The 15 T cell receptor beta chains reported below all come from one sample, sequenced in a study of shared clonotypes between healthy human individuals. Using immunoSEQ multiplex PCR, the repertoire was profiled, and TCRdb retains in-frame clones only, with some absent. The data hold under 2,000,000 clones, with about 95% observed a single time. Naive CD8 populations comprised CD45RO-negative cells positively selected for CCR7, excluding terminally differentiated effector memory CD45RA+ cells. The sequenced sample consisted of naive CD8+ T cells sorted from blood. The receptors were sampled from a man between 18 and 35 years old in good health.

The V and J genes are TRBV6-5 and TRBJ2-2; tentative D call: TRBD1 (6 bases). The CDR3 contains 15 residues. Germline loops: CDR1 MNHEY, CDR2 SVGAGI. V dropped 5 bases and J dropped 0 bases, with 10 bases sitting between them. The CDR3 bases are TGTGCCAGCAGTGGACAGTTACCGAACACCGGGGAGCTGTTTTTT. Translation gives CASSGQLPNTGELFF.

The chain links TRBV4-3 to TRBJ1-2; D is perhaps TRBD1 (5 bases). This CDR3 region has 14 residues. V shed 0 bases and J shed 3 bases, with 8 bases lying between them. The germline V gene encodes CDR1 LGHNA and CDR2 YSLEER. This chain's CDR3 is CASSQEMGDYGYTF. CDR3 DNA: TGCGCCAGCAGCCAAGAAATGGGGGACTATGGCTACACCTTC.

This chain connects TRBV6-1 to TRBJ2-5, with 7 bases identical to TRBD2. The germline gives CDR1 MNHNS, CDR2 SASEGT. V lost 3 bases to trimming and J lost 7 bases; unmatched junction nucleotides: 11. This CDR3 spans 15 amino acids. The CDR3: CASSEMTAGGGTQYF. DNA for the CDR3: TGTGCCAGCAGTGAGATGACAGCGGGCGGGGGGACCCAGTACTTC.

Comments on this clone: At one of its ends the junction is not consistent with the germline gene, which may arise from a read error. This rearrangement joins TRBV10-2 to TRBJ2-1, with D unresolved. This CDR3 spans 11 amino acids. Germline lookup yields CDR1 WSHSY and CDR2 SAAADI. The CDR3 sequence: CASTEIDEQFF. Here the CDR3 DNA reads TGCGCCAGCACTGAGATAGATGAGCAGTTCTTC.

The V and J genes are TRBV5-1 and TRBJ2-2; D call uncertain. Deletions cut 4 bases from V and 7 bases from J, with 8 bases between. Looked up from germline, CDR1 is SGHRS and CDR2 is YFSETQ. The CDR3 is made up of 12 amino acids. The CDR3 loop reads CASSPLGGELFF. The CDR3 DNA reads TGCGCCAGCAGCCCTCTGGGCGGGGAGCTGTTTTTT.

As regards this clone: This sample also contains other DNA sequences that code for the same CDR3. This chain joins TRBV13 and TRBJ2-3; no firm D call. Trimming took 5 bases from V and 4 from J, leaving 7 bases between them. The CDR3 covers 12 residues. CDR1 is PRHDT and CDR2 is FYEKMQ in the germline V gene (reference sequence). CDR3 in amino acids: CASSARADTQYF. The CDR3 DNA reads TGTGCCAGCAGCGCTAGGGCAGATACGCAGTATTTT.

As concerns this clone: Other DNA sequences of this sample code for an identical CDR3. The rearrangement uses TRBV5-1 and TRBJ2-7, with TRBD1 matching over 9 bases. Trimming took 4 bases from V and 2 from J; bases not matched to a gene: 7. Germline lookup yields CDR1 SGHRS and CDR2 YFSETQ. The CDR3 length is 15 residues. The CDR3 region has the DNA TGCGCCAGCAGCCTGGGAACAGGGGGCACCTACGAGCAGTACTTC. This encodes CASSLGTGGTYEQYF. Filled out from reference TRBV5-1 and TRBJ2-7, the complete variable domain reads KAGVTQTPRYLIKTRGQQVTLSCSPISGHRSVSWYQQTPGQGLQFLFEYFSETQRNKGNFPGRFSGRQFSNSRSEMNVSTLELGDSALYLCASSLGTGGTYEQYFGPGTRLTVT.

The CDR3 DNA reads TGTGCCAGCAGCCCACCGACAGGGCGGGAGCAGTACTTC. Translated: CASSPPTGREQYF. The V and J genes are TRBV7-8 and TRBJ2-7; 7 bases are a match to TRBD1. CDR3 length: 13 amino acids. V trimming: 5 bases; J trimming: 7 bases; junction bases outside the gene matches: 8. Per germline, CDR1 SGHVS and CDR2 FQNEAQ.

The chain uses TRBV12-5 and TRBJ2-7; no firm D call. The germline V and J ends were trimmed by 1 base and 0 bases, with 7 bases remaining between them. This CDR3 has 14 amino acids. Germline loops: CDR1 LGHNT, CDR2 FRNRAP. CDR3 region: CASGLGGGSYEQYF. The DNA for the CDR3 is TGTGCTAGTGGTTTGGGGGGTGGCTCCTACGAGCAGTACTTC. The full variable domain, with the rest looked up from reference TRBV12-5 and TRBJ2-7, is DARVTQTPRHKVTEMGQEVTMRCQPILGHNTVFWYRQTMMQGLELLAYFRNRAPLDDSGMPKDRFSAEMPDATLATLKIQPSEPRDSAVYFCASGLGGGSYEQYFGPGTRLTVT.

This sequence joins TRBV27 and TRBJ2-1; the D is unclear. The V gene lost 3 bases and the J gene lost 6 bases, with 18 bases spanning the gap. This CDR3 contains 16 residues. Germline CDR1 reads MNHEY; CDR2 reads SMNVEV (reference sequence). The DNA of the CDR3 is TGTGCCAGCAGTTTTTCAGTGATCACGACCCCCAATGAGCAGTTCTTC. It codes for CASSFSVITTPNEQFF.

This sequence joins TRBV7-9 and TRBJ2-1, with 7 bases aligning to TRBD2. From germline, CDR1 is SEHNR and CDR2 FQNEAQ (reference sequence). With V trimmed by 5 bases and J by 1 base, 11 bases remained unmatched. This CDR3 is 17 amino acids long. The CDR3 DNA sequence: TGTGCCAGCAGCCCATGGGAGGGGTCGAGGTCCTACAATGAGCAGTTCTTC. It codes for CASSPWEGSRSYNEQFF.

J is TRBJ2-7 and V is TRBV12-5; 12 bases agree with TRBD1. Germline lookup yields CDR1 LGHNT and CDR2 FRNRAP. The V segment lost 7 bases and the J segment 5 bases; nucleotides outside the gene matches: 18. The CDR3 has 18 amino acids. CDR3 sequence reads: CASDAPGQGAQNQDEQYF. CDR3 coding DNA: TGTGCTAGTGACGCACCGGGACAGGGGGCCCAGAATCAAGACGAGCAGTACTTC.

The CDR3 sequence is CAWSLGTGGEAFF. CDR3 in DNA: TGTGCCTGGAGTCTCGGGACAGGGGGAGAAGCTTTCTTT. V and J are TRBV30 and TRBJ1-1, with 11 bases lining up with TRBD1. V gave up 2 bases and J gave up 8 bases; unmatched junction bases: 4. Germline loops: CDR1 GTSNPN, CDR2 SVGIG (reference sequence). This CDR3 has 13 residues.

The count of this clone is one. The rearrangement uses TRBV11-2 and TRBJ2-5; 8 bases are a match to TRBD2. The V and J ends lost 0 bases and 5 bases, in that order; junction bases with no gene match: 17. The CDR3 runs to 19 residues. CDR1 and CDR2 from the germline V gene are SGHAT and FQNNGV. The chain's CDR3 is CASSLDPGTSGLRGETQYF. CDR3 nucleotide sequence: TGTGCCAGCAGCTTAGATCCGGGAACTAGCGGACTGCGGGGGGAGACCCAGTACTTC.

The CDR3 DNA reads as TGTGCCAGCAGTTCGCCTGGGACAGAAAGTTTCTACGAGCAGTACTTC. It is translated as CASSSPGTESFYEQYF. The chain uses TRBV6-6 and TRBJ2-7, with TRBD1 matching 7 bases. CDR1 is MNHNY and CDR2 is SVGAGI in the germline V gene (reference sequence). J lost 3 bases, V lost 4 bases, and 12 bases had no gene match. The CDR3 covers 16 residues.